The present entry profiles one TCR beta chain with its context. What it binds is not known. Some clones are missing from TCRdb's copy, which holds only in-frame ones; the method was immunoSEQ multiplex PCR. Here the sample spans some 200,000 clones, around 70% being singletons. The authors obtained approximately 2 micrograms of genomic DNA from cryopreserved PBMCs for TCR beta libraries. These data come from a study of cytotoxic CD8 clonotypes in ibrutinib-treated CLL. Points from the study as a whole: Clonality was higher at ibrutinib response and returned toward baseline at progression. Stable or contracted on treatment, public clonotypes were also uncommon.

The sequence was obtained from a human donor with chronic lymphocytic leukemia. Sequenced here: PBMCs, sampled after 24 months of ibrutinib treatment.

The CDR3 is CASMRSSPSYEQYF. The CDR3, as DNA: TGTGCCAGCATGAGGAGTAGCCCCTCCTACGAGCAGTACTTC. V gene TRBV27 combines with J gene TRBJ2-7, with D unclear. Germline CDR1 MNHEY, CDR2 SMNVEV (reference sequence). CDR3 length: 14 residues. Deletions cut 7 bases from V and 0 bases from J, with 13 bases between.